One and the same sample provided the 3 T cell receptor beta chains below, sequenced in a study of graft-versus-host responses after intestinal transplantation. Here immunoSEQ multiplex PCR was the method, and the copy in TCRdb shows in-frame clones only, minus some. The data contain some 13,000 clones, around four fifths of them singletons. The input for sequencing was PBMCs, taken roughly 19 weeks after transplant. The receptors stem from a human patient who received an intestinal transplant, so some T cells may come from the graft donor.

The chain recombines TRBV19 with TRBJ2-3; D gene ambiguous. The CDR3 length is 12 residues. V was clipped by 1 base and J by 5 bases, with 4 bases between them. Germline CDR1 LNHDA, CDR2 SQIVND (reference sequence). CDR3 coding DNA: TGTGCCAGTAGTATAGGCCAAGATACGCAGTATTTT. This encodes CASSIGQDTQYF.

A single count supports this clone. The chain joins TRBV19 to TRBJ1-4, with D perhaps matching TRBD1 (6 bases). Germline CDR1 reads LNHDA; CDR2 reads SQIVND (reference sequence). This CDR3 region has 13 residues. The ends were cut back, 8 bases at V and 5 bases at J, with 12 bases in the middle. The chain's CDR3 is CASASQGNEKLFF. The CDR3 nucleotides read TGTGCCAGTGCCTCCCAGGGGAATGAAAAACTGTTTTTT.

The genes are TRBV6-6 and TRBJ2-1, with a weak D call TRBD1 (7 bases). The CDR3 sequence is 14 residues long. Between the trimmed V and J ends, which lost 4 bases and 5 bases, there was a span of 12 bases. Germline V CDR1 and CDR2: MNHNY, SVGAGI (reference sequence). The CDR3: CASSFPGGHNEQFF. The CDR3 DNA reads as TGTGCCAGCAGTTTTCCAGGGGGGCACAATGAGCAGTTCTTC.